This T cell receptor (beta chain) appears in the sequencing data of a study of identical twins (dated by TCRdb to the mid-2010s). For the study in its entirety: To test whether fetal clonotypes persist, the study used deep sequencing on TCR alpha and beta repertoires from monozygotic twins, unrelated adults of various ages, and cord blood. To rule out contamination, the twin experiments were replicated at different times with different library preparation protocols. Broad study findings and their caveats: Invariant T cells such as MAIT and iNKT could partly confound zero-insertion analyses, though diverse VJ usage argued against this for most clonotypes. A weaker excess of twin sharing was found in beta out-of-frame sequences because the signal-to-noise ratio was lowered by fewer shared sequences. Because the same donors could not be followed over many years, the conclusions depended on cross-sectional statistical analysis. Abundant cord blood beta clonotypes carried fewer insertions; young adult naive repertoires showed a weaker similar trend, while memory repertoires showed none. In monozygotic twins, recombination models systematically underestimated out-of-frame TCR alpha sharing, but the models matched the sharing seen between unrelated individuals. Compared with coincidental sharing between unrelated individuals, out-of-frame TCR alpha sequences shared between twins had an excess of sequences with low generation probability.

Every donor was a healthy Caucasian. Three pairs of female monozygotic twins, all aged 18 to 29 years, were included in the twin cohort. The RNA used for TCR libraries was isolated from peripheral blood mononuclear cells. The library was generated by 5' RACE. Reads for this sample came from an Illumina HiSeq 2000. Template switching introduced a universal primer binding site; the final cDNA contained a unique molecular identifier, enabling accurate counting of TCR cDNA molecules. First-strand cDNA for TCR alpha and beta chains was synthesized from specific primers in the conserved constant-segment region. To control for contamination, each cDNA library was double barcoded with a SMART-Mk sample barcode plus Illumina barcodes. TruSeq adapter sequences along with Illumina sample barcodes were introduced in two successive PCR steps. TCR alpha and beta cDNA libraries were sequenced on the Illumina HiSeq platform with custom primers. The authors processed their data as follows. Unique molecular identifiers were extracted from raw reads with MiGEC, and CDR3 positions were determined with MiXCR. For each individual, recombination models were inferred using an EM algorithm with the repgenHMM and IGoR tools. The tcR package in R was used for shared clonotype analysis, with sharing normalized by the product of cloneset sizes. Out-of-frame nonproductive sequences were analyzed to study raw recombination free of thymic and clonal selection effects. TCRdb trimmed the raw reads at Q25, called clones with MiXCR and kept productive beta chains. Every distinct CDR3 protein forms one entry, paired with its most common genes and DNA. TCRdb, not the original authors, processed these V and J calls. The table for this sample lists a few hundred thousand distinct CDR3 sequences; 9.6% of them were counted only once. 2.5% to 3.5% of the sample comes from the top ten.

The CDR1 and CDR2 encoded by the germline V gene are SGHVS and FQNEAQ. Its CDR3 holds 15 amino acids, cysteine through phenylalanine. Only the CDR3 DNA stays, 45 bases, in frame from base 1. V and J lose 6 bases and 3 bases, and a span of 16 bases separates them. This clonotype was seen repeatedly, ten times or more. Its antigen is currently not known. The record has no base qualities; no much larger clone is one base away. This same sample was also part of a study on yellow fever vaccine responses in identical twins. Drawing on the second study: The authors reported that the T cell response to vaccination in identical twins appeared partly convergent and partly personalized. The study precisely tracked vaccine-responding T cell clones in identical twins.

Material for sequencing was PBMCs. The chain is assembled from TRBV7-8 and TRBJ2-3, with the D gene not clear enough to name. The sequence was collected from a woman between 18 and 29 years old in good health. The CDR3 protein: CASSLLGLRTDTQYF. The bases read TGTGCCAGCAGTCTTTTAGGATTGAGAACAGATACGCAGTATTTT. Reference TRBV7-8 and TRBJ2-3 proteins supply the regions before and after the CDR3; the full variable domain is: GAGVSQSPRYKVAKRGQDVALRCDPISGHVSLFWYQQALGQGPEFLTYFQNEAQLDKSGLPSDRFFAERPEGSVSTLKIQRTQQEDSAVYLCASSLLGLRTDTQYFGPGTRLTVL.